The present entry profiles one TCR beta chain with its context. These data come from a study of cytomegalovirus exposure and HLA in healthy donors. Germline lookup yields CDR1 SGDLS and CDR2 YYNGEE. The junction had 2 bases not matched to a gene; V was cut back by 3 bases and J by 0 bases. This CDR3 is 16 amino acids long. With 60 Vbeta and 13 Jbeta primers, the PCR was carried out. TCRdb's table, derived via immunoSEQ multiplex PCR, lists solely in-frame clones and lacks some. The data show fewer than 200,000 clones, around four fifths seen once. The chain combines TRBV9 with TRBJ2-2; the match to TRBD2 covers 10 bases. This TCR came from a middle-aged man in good health and CMV-seropositive. Material for sequencing was PBMCs. The CDR3 nucleotides are TGTGCCAGCAGCGCAGGACTAGCGGCGAACACCGGGGAGCTGTTTTTT. It is translated as CASSAGLAANTGELFF.